This is a list of T cell receptor beta chains from one sample in a study of cytomegalovirus exposure and HLA in healthy donors. Repertoires were generated with immunoSEQ multiplex PCR, while TCRdb's copy carries only in-frame clones and drops some. The sample consists of about 190,000 clones, around 84% of them appearing once. Sequencing was performed on PBMCs. The receptor set was obtained from a woman between 18 and 29 years old in good health and CMV-seronegative. Both conserved end residues are part of each CDR3. D genes are given only for firm matches. Expanded clones get a size class; other rows say once, few or many, or leave the size out.

d_call j_call clone_size v_call cdr3_nt cdr3_aa
TRBD1 TRBJ2-5 . TRBV27 TGTGCCAGCAGTCCCCCGGGACAGACCTACCAAGAGACCCAGTACTTC CASSPPGQTYQETQYF
. TRBJ2-2 . TRBV10-3 TGTGCCATCAGTTCAGGGTACACCGGGGAGCTGTTTTTT CAISSGYTGELFF
. TRBJ2-7 . TRBV4-1 TGCGCCAGCAGCCACACGACTAGCTACGAGCAGTACTTC CASSHTTSYEQYF
. TRBJ1-1 . TRBV30 TGTGCCTGGAGTGTACGCCAGGGATACACTGAAGCTTTCTTT CAWSVRQGYTEAFF
. TRBJ1-2 . TRBV11-3 TGTGCCAGCAGCTTAGACGCGACAGCCCCGCGGAGCTATGGCTACACCTTC CASSLDATAPRSYGYTF
. TRBJ2-7 . TRBV27 TGTGCCAGCAGCTTAATCCCAGGCTTCTCCTACGAGCAGTACTTC CASSLIPGFSYEQYF
. TRBJ1-5 . TRBV18 TGTGCCAGCTCACCACCGAACCAGGGTAAATCCAATCAGCCCCAGCATTTT CASSPPNQGKSNQPQHF
TRBD1 TRBJ1-2 . TRBV5-4 TGTGCCAGCAGCTTCTTAGGGGGCTTAGGATATGGCTACACCTTC CASSFLGGLGYGYTF
. TRBJ1-1 . TRBV7-2 TGTGCCAGCAGCTACGGGGTCGGCACTGAAGCTTTCTTT CASSYGVGTEAFF
. TRBJ1-2 . TRBV7-9 TGTGCCAGCCGAGAGGGCGGACTTAACTATGGCTACACCTTC CASREGGLNYGYTF
TRBD1 TRBJ2-3 . TRBV27 TGTGCCAGCAGTCCATGGGGACAGGCGTACAATCAGCCCCAGTATTTT CASSPWGQAYNQPQYF
. TRBJ1-2 . TRBV4-1 TGCGCCAGCAGCCGGACAGTCTCATTATATGGCTACACCTTC CASSRTVSLYGYTF
TRBD2 TRBJ2-7 . TRBV29-1 TGCAGCGTTGTCGGGGAGGGTAGCTACGAGCAGTACTTC CSVVGEGSYEQYF
TRBD1 TRBJ1-4 . TRBV2 TGTGCCAGCGGGGACCGGACAGGAGAGGAAAAACTGTTTTTT CASGDRTGEEKLFF
TRBD1 TRBJ2-7 . TRBV28 TGTGCCAGCAGTTTTGACCGGACAGGGGGGTACGAGCAGTACTTC CASSFDRTGGYEQYF
TRBD1 TRBJ2-7 . TRBV7-9 TGTGCCAGCAGCTTTCCGGGACAGGGTTACGAGCAGTACTTC CASSFPGQGYEQYF
. TRBJ1-1 few TRBV5-1 TGCGCCAGCAGCGTCGGACAGAACACTGAAGCTTTCTTT CASSVGQNTEAFF
TRBD1 TRBJ2-7 . TRBV4-1 TGCGCCAGCAGCCTTCGACAGGGGGCGACCTACGAGCAGTACTTC CASSLRQGATYEQYF
TRBD2 TRBJ2-7 . TRBV6-6 TGTGCCAGCAGGCAGCGGGACGGTTCCTACGAGCAGTACTTC CASRQRDGSYEQYF
. TRBJ1-3 . TRBV30 TGTGCCTGGAGTACTATCTCTGGAAACACCATATATTTT CAWSTISGNTIYF
TRBD2 TRBJ2-1 . TRBV25-1 TGTGCCAGCAGTGACATGGGACTAGCGGGGAGAAATGAGCAGTTCTTC CASSDMGLAGRNEQFF
TRBD2 TRBJ2-1 . TRBV11-2 TGTGCCAGCAGCCTAGGGACTAGCGGGAGCTCCTACAATGAGCAGTTCTTC CASSLGTSGSSYNEQFF
TRBD1 TRBJ1-6 . TRBV7-8 TGTGCCAGCAGCTTAGTGGTCGACAGGGGAGGTTCACCCCTCCACTTT CASSLVVDRGGSPLHF
. TRBJ2-1 . TRBV6-4 TGTGCCAGCAGCCACGGTGAGAATGAGCAGTTCTTC CASSHGENEQFF
TRBD2 TRBJ2-7 . TRBV15 TGTGCCACCAGCAGAGATAGCGGGGGGGGCTCCTACGAGCAGTACTTC CATSRDSGGGSYEQYF
. TRBJ2-1 . TRBV29-1 TGCAGCGTTGAAGAGAAAGGGGGAGAGCAGTTCTTC CSVEEKGGEQFF
. TRBJ1-5 few TRBV6-4 TGTGCCAGCGGAGGGGGGGAGGGTCAGCCCCAGCATTTT CASGGGEGQPQHF
. TRBJ1-2 . TRBV2 TGTGCCAGCAGGCAGGGAACCTATGGCTACACCTTC CASRQGTYGYTF
TRBD1 TRBJ2-7 . TRBV27 TGTGCCAGCAGTTCACAGGGGAACTACGAGCAGTACTTC CASSSQGNYEQYF
. TRBJ2-1 . TRBV7-3 TGTGCCAGCAGCTTAATGTCACTAGTAGGGTCCGATGAGCAGTTCTTC CASSLMSLVGSDEQFF
TRBD1 TRBJ1-2 . TRBV7-2 TGTGCCAGCAGCCGACAGGGGATCTATGGCTACACCTTC CASSRQGIYGYTF
TRBD1 TRBJ1-1 . TRBV19 TGTGCCAGTTTGTCTTACCGGGACAGGGGGGGAAGCACTGAAGCTTTCTTT CASLSYRDRGGSTEAFF
. TRBJ2-7 . TRBV7-2 TGTGCCAGCAGCAGTCGGGGGGCTTTTGGGTACGAGCAGTACTTC CASSSRGAFGYEQYF
. TRBJ2-7 . TRBV7-3 TGTGCCAGCAGCTGGGGCACGGAGGGCGAGCAGTACTTC CASSWGTEGEQYF
TRBD2 TRBJ2-1 once TRBV19 TGTGCCAGTAGTTTGGGACTAGCGGGACCACAGTTCTTC CASSLGLAGPQFF
TRBD1 TRBJ1-3 . TRBV7-9 TGTGCCAGCAGCCCGGGACAGGGGGCTGGAAACACCATATATTTT CASSPGQGAGNTIYF
TRBD1 TRBJ2-7 once TRBV15 TGTGCCACCAGCAGAACGGGACAGGGGTTTTCCTACGAGCAGTACTTC CATSRTGQGFSYEQYF
TRBD2 TRBJ2-1 few TRBV5-1 TGCGCCAGCAGTACTAGCGGGGGGCCCTCCTACAATGAGCAGTTCTTC CASSTSGGPSYNEQFF
TRBD1 TRBJ2-7 . TRBV6-1 TGTGCCAGCCAAACATCGGACAGGATTTCCTACGAGCAGTACTTC CASQTSDRISYEQYF
. TRBJ2-2 . TRBV6-5 . CASNFGQGDAGELFF